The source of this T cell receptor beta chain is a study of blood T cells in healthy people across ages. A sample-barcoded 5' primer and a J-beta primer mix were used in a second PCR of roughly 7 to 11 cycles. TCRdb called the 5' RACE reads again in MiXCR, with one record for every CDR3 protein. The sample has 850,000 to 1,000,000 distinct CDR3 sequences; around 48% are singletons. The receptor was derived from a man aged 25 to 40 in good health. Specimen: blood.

The CDR3 loop is CSVEVRPGEQFF. CDR3 nucleotide sequence: TGCAGCGTTGAAGTTCGCCCAGGAGAGCAGTTCTTC. The chain couples TRBV29-1 to TRBJ2-1; D is ambiguous. The CDR3 is made up of 12 amino acids. Germline V gives CDR1 SQVTM, CDR2 ANQGSEA. The germline V and J ends were trimmed by 1 base and 10 bases, with 11 bases remaining between them.